The rows below give T cell receptor beta chains drawn from one sample of a study of T cells after yellow fever vaccination. TCRdb used MiXCR to reprocess the 5' RACE reads, holding one entry per CDR3 protein. The sample has more than 300,000 distinct CDR3 sequences, 9.5% to 12% seen once. This specimen consisted of CD4+ T cells sorted from PBMCs, obtained 45 days after the yellow fever booster vaccination. These receptors originate from a man younger than 30 who received the YFV17D yellow fever vaccine. Both conserved end residues are part of each CDR3. A D gene is named only where the DNA matches it firmly. Clone size is stated in some rows and not others, as once, few, many or a class when expanded.

d_call: NA; clone_size: few; j_call: TRBJ1-1; v_call: TRBV21-1; cdr3_aa: CASSKADRAVAEAFF; cdr3_nt: TGTGCCAGCAGCAAAGCGGACAGGGCGGTCGCTGAAGCTTTCTTT
d_call: NA; clone_size: many; j_call: TRBJ2-3; v_call: TRBV21-1; cdr3_aa: CASSGQGVGTDTQYF; cdr3_nt: TGTGCCAGCAGCGGACAGGGTGTTGGCACAGATACGCAGTATTTT
d_call: TRBD1; clone_size: many; j_call: TRBJ2-7; v_call: TRBV6-5; cdr3_aa: CASSYSQGTGVEQYF; cdr3_nt: TGTGCCAGCAGTTACTCCCAAGGCACAGGGGTCGAGCAGTACTTC
d_call: TRBD2; clone_size: few; j_call: TRBJ2-1; v_call: TRBV5-1; cdr3_aa: CASSGLLAGGYNEQFF; cdr3_nt: TGCGCCAGCAGCGGCCTTCTAGCGGGGGGATACAATGAGCAGTTCTTC
d_call: TRBD1; clone_size: NA; j_call: TRBJ1-1; v_call: TRBV4-1; cdr3_aa: CASSQVGTANTEAFF; cdr3_nt: TGCGCCAGCAGCCAAGTAGGGACAGCCAACACTGAAGCTTTCTTT
d_call: NA; clone_size: NA; j_call: TRBJ2-3; v_call: TRBV28; cdr3_aa: CASFTDTQYF; cdr3_nt: TGTGCCAGCTTCACAGATACGCAGTATTTT
d_call: NA; clone_size: few; j_call: TRBJ1-5; v_call: TRBV6-1; cdr3_aa: CASSIGRAALVVGNQPQHF; cdr3_nt: TGTGCCAGCAGTATTGGGCGGGCAGCTCTCGTCGTTGGCAATCAGCCCCAGCATTTT
d_call: NA; clone_size: few; j_call: TRBJ1-4; v_call: TRBV6-5; cdr3_aa: CASSYRDSPRGEKLFF; cdr3_nt: TGTGCCAGCAGTTACAGAGACAGTCCCAGAGGTGAAAAACTGTTTTTT
d_call: NA; clone_size: few; j_call: TRBJ2-7; v_call: TRBV18; cdr3_aa: CASSSGLSYEQYF; cdr3_nt: TGTGCCAGCTCATCTGGGCTTTCCTACGAGCAGTACTTC
d_call: TRBD2; clone_size: NA; j_call: TRBJ2-1; v_call: TRBV5-6; cdr3_aa: CASSLGLAGADNEQFF; cdr3_nt: TGTGCCAGCAGCTTGGGGCTAGCGGGGGCAGACAATGAGCAGTTCTTC
d_call: NA; clone_size: few; j_call: TRBJ1-6; v_call: TRBV5-1; cdr3_aa: CASSRSSSYNSPLHF; cdr3_nt: TGCGCCAGCAGCAGGAGTAGCTCCTATAATTCACCCCTCCACTTT
d_call: NA; clone_size: few; j_call: TRBJ1-2; v_call: TRBV2; cdr3_aa: CASSDDGYNYTF; cdr3_nt: TGTGCCAGCAGTGATGACGGTTATAACTACACCTTC
d_call: TRBD1; clone_size: NA; j_call: TRBJ2-7; v_call: TRBV5-1; cdr3_aa: CASSWGTDSYEQYF; cdr3_nt: TGCGCCAGCAGCTGGGGGACAGACTCCTACGAGCAGTACTTC
d_call: NA; clone_size: few; j_call: TRBJ2-3; v_call: TRBV6-1; cdr3_aa: CASKLARSSTDTQYF; cdr3_nt: TGTGCCTCCAAGCTGGCACGATCTAGCACAGATACGCAGTATTTT
d_call: NA; clone_size: few; j_call: TRBJ1-3; v_call: TRBV7-9; cdr3_aa: CASSLDTARYSGNTIYF; cdr3_nt: TGTGCCAGCAGCTTAGATACGGCTAGGTACTCTGGAAACACCATATATTTT
d_call: NA; clone_size: few; j_call: TRBJ1-3; v_call: TRBV23-1; cdr3_aa: CASSQSTFSRNTIYF; cdr3_nt: TGCGCCAGCAGTCAATCGACGTTCTCCAGGAACACCATATATTTT
d_call: TRBD1; clone_size: many; j_call: TRBJ1-1; v_call: TRBV5-1; cdr3_aa: CASSLMYRGGTEAFF; cdr3_nt: TGCGCCAGCAGCTTGATGTACAGGGGTGGGACTGAAGCTTTCTTT
d_call: NA; clone_size: few; j_call: TRBJ1-1; v_call: TRBV20-1; cdr3_aa: CSARSWVEAFF; cdr3_nt: TGCAGTGCTAGGTCGTGGGTTGAAGCTTTCTTT
d_call: TRBD2; clone_size: few; j_call: TRBJ2-4; v_call: TRBV7-3; cdr3_aa: CASSSSGRDIQYF; cdr3_nt: TGTGCCAGCAGCTCTAGCGGCCGGGACATTCAGTACTTC
d_call: NA; clone_size: once; j_call: TRBJ2-3; v_call: TRBV7-2; cdr3_aa: CASSLHRADTQYF; cdr3_nt: TGTGCCAGCAGCTTGCACAGGGCAGATACGCAGTATTTT
d_call: NA; clone_size: NA; j_call: TRBJ1-4; v_call: TRBV20-1; cdr3_aa: CSAFRTNEKLFF; cdr3_nt: TGCAGTGCTTTTCGGACGAATGAAAAACTGTTTTTT
d_call: TRBD1; clone_size: many; j_call: TRBJ1-1; v_call: TRBV7-9; cdr3_aa: CASSLGDRPNTEAFF; cdr3_nt: TGTGCCAGCAGCTTAGGGGACAGGCCCAACACTGAAGCTTTCTTT